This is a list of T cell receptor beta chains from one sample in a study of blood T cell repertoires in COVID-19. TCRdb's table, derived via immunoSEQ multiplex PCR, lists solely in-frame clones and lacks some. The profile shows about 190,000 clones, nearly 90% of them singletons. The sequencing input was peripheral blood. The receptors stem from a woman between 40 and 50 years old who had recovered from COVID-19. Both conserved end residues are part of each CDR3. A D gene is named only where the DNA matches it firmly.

CDR3: CASSLGGQKQYF; V: TRBV7-2; D: NA
CDR3: CASSQARQKGYEQYF; V: TRBV14; D: NA
CDR3: CASSLTGSKGYTF; V: TRBV5-6; D: NA
CDR3: CASSEAGRGTDTQYF; V: TRBV2; D: TRBD2
CDR3: CASSFFQGATDTQYF; V: TRBV13; D: TRBD1
CDR3: CASSYSGQDITPLHF; V: TRBV6-5; D: TRBD1
CDR3: CASSTTQGMSNSPLHF; V: TRBV18; D: TRBD1
CDR3: CASSKAGTSGRASLNEQFF; V: TRBV21-1; D: NA
CDR3: CASSLERNSYNEQFF; V: TRBV7-2; D: NA
CDR3: CASSHPPGTSVYNEQFF; V: TRBV4-3; D: TRBD2
CDR3: CASSLFGTGRGGYTF; V: TRBV7-2; D: TRBD1